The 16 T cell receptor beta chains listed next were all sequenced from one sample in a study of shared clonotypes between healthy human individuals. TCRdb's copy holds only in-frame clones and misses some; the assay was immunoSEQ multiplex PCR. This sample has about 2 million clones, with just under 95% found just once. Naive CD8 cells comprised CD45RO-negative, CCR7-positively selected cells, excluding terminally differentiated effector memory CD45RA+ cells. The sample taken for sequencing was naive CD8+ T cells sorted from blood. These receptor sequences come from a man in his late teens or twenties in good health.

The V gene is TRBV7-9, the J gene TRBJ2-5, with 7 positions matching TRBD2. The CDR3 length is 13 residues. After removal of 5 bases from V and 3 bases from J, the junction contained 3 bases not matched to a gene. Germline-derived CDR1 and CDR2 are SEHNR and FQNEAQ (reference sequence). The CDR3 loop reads CASSPAGEETQYF. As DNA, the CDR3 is TGTGCCAGCAGCCCGGCGGGAGAAGAGACCCAGTACTTC.

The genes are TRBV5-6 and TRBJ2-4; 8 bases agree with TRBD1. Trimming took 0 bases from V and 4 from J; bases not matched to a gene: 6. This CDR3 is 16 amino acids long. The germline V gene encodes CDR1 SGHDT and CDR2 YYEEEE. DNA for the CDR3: TGTGCCAGCAGCTTGGCGACAGGGGCCATAAAAAACATTCAGTACTTC. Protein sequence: CASSLATGAIKNIQYF.

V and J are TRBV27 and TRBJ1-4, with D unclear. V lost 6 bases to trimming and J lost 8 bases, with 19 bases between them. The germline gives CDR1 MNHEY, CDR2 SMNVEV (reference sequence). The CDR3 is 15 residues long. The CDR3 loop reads CASSYGKGGWEKLFF. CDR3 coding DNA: TGTGCCAGCAGCTATGGAAAGGGTGGTTGGGAAAAACTGTTTTTT.

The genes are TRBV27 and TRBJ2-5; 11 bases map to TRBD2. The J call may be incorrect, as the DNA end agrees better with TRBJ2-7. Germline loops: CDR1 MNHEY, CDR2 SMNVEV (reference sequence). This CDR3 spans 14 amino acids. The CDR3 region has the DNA TGTGCCAGCAGTTTCGGGACTAGCGGCTACGAGCAGTACTTC. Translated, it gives CASSFGTSGYEQYF.

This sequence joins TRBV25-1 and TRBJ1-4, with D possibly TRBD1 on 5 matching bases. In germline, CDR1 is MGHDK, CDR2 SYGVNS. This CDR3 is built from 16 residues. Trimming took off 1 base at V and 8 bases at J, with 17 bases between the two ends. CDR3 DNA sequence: TGTGCCAGCAGTGAATGGGGACGGATCCTGCCCGAAAAACTGTTTTTT. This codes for CASSEWGRILPEKLFF.

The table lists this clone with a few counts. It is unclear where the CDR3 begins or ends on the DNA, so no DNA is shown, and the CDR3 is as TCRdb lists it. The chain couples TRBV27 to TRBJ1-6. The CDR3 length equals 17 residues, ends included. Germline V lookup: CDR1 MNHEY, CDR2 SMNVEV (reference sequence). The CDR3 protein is CASSSSVGLLGGSPLHF.

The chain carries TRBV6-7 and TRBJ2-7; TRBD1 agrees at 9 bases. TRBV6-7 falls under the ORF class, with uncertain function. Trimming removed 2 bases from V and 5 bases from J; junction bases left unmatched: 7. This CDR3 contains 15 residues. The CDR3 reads CASSYPGQGVNEQYF. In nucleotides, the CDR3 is TGTGCCAGCAGTTACCCGGGACAGGGCGTCAACGAGCAGTACTTC.

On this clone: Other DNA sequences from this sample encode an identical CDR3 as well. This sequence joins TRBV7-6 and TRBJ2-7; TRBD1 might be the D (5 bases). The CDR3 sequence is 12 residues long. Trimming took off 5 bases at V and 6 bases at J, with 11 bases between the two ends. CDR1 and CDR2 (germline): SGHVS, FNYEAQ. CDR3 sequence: CASSPQGSEQYF. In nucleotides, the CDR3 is TGTGCCAGCAGCCCCCAGGGCTCCGAGCAGTACTTC.

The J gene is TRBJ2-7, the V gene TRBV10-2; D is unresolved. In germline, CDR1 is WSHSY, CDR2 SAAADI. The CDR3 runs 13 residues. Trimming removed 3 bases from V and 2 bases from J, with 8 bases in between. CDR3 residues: CASSEYGAYEQYF. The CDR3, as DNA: TGCGCCAGCAGTGAATACGGAGCCTACGAGCAGTACTTC.

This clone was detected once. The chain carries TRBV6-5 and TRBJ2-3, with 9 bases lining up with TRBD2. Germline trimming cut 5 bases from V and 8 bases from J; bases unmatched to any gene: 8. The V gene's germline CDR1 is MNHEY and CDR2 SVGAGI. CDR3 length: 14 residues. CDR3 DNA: TGTGCCAGCAGTACGGCGGGGGGGCTTGGTACGCAGTATTTT. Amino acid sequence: CASSTAGGLGTQYF.

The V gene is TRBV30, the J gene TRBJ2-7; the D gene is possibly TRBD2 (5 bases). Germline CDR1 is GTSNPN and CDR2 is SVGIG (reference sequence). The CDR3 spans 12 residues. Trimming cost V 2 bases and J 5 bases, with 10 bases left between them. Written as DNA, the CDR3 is TGTGCCTGGAGTACCTCGGGAAACGAGCAGTACTTC. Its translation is CAWSTSGNEQYF.

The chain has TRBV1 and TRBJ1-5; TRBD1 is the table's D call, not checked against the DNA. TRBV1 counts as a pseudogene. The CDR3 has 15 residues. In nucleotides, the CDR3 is TGCACCAGCAGCCATGTGGACAGTAGCAATCAGCCCCAGCATTTT. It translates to CTSSHVDSSNQPQHF.

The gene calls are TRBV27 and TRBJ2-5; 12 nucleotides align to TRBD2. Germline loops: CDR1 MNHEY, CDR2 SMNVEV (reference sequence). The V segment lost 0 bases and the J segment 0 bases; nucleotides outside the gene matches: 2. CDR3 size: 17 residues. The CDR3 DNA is TGTGCCAGCAGTTTATCCCGACTAGCGGGGGACCAAGAGACCCAGTACTTC. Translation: CASSLSRLAGDQETQYF.

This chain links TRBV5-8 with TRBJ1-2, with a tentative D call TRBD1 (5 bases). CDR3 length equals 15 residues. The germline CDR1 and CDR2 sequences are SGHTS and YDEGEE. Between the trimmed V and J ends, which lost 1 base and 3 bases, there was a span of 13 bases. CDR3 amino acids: CASSLFKTAYYGYTF. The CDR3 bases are TGTGCCAGCAGCTTGTTCAAGACAGCTTACTATGGCTACACCTTC.

The CDR3: CASSFSLATDTQYF. The CDR3 DNA reads as TGTGCCAGCAGTTTTAGTCTAGCCACAGATACGCAGTATTTT. V usage is TRBV28 and J usage is TRBJ2-3; D is possibly TRBD2 (5 bases). The length of the CDR3 is 14 residues. Trimming stripped 3 bases from V and 2 bases from J, with 9 bases between. Germline loops: CDR1 MDHEN, CDR2 SYDVKM.

The CDR3 loop reads CASGLAGEGTDTQYF. For the CDR3, the DNA is TGTGCTAGTGGCTTAGCGGGAGAGGGCACAGATACGCAGTATTTT. The chain combines TRBV12-5 with TRBJ2-3, with 9 positions matching TRBD2. V shed 6 bases, J shed 1 base, and the junction held 5 bases outside the gene matches. The CDR3 contains 15 residues. The V gene's germline CDR1 is LGHNT and CDR2 FRNRAP.